One sample yielded the 17 T cell receptor beta chains listed below, sequenced in a study of blood T cell repertoires in COVID-19. The data were produced by immunoSEQ multiplex PCR, yet TCRdb's version contains in-frame clones alone and is incomplete. The sample has a few hundred thousand clones; around 90% are singletons. The sequencing sample was made of peripheral blood. The source of these receptors is a woman aged 40 to 49 who had recovered from COVID-19.

The V and J genes are TRBV5-1 and TRBJ1-2, with 9 bases matching TRBD1. The junction had 10 bases not matched to a gene; V was cut back by 3 bases and J by 4 bases. The CDR3 has 16 residues. Germline V gives CDR1 SGHRS, CDR2 YFSETQ. CDR3 bases: TGCGCCAGCAGCTGGGGCCGGGACAGGGACCTCTATGGCTACACCTTC. Encoded protein: CASSWGRDRDLYGYTF.

The V gene is TRBV18, the J gene TRBJ2-3; D unclear. The V end was cut by 3 bases, the J end by 6 bases, with 7 bases between. Per the germline V gene, CDR1 is KGHSH and CDR2 is LQKENI. The CDR3 is made up of 12 amino acids. The DNA of the CDR3 is TGTGCCAGCTCACCGTTTGAGGATACGCAGTATTTT. It is translated as CASSPFEDTQYF. Full variable domain (outside the CDR3, taken from reference TRBV18 and TRBJ2-3): NAGVMQNPRHLVRRRGQEARLRCSPMKGHSHVYWYRQLPEEGLKFMVYLQKENIIDESGMPKERFSAEFPKEGPSILRIQQVVRGDSAAYFCASSPFEDTQYFGPGTRLTVL.

This clone has just one count. The J gene is TRBJ2-5, the V gene TRBV19; the D gene is possibly TRBD1 (5 bases). Germline CDR1 and CDR2: LNHDA and SQIVND (reference sequence). The germline V and J ends were trimmed by 6 bases and 9 bases, with 17 bases remaining between them. The CDR3 is made up of 13 amino acids. CDR3 DNA: TGTGCCAGTAGCCAAGGCGTCCTAGGGGCCCAGTACTTC. Its protein product is CASSQGVLGAQYF.

The chain couples TRBV28 to TRBJ2-2, with D perhaps matching TRBD2 (6 bases). V lost 3 bases, J lost 3 bases, and 17 bases lay in between. The V gene's germline CDR1 is MDHEN and CDR2 SYDVKM. The CDR3 contains 17 residues. CDR3 DNA: TGTGCCAGCAGTTTTCCCGGGCTAGCGAAGGACACCGGGGAGCTGTTTTTT. Amino acid sequence: CASSFPGLAKDTGELFF.

V usage is TRBV5-1 and J usage is TRBJ2-2; 9 positions agree with TRBD2. Per the germline V gene, CDR1 is SGHRS and CDR2 is YFSETQ. The CDR3 contains 15 residues. The trim removed 2 bases at V and 6 bases at J, leaving 5 bases unmatched. Here the CDR3 DNA reads TGCGCCAGCAGCTTAGCGCTAGCGGGATCCGGGGAGCTGTTTTTT. Translated: CASSLALAGSGELFF.

There are a few counts of this clone. The chain is built from TRBV10-2 and TRBJ1-5, with D possibly TRBD1 on 5 matching bases. Trimming stripped 7 bases from V and 5 bases from J, with 15 bases between. The CDR3 spans 14 residues. CDR1 and CDR2 (germline): WSHSY, SAAADI. The CDR3 region has the DNA TGCGCCAGCAAAAGGCAGGGAGGGGATCAGCCCCAGCATTTT. This sequence encodes CASKRQGGDQPQHF.

The chain employs TRBV6-1 and TRBJ2-2; no clear D gene. In germline, CDR1 is MNHNS, CDR2 SASEGT. Deletions cut 2 bases from V and 4 bases from J, with 5 bases between. The CDR3 runs 13 residues. CDR3 amino acids: CASSESVTGELFF. DNA of the CDR3: TGTGCCAGCAGTGAATCGGTCACCGGGGAGCTGTTTTTT.

CDR3 coding DNA: TGTGCCAGCAGTCCTCTCCGGACTAGGACGTACGAGCAGTACTTC. As protein: CASSPLRTRTYEQYF. This chain joins TRBV28 and TRBJ2-7, with 7 bases lining up with TRBD2. The germline V gene encodes CDR1 MDHEN and CDR2 SYDVKM. V shed 5 bases, J shed 4 bases, and the junction held 11 bases outside the gene matches. The CDR3 totals 15 residues. Complete variable domain (other parts from reference TRBV28 and TRBJ2-7): DVKVTQSSRYLVKRTGEKVFLECVQDMDHENMFWYRQDPGLGLRLIYFSYDVKMKEKGDIPEGYSVSREKKERFSLILESASTNQTSMYLCASSPLRTRTYEQYFGPGTRLTVT.

The chain combines TRBV6-2 or TRBV6-3 with TRBJ2-4, with D tentatively TRBD2 (5 bases). Germline loops: CDR1 MNHEY, CDR2 SVGEGT. The CDR3 runs to 16 residues. Between the trimmed V and J ends, which lost 1 base and 0 bases, there was a span of 10 bases. The CDR3 coding sequence is TGTGCCAGCAGTTACTGGGCGGGCCCAGCCAAAAACATTCAGTACTTC. Translation: CASSYWAGPAKNIQYF.

Details on this clone: Other DNA sequences in the same sample also yield this CDR3. The gene calls are TRBV5-1 and TRBJ2-5; 10 bases fit TRBD2. With V trimmed by 0 bases and J by 5 bases, 4 bases remained unmatched. CDR3 length equals 15 residues. The V gene's germline CDR1 is SGHRS and CDR2 YFSETQ. The CDR3 bases are TGCGCCAGCAGCTTGGTAGCGGGAGGCGGGGAGACCCAGTACTTC. This codes for CASSLVAGGGETQYF.

The chain carries TRBV9 and TRBJ2-1, with 7 bases identical to TRBD1. J gave up 6 bases and V 4 bases, and 10 bases lay outside the gene matches. Germline V gene lookup returns CDR1 SGDLS and CDR2 YYNGEE. CDR3 length: 15 residues. The CDR3 is CASSTSGDSVNEQFF. The CDR3 bases are TGTGCCAGCAGCACCTCAGGGGACAGCGTCAATGAGCAGTTCTTC. Variable domain in full (rest from reference TRBV9 and TRBJ2-1): DSGVTQTPKHLITATGQRVTLRCSPRSGDLSVYWYQQSLDQGLQFLIQYYNGEERAKGNILERFSAQQFPDLHSELNLSSLELGDSALYFCASSTSGDSVNEQFFGPGTRLTVL.

The CDR3 nucleotides are TGTGCCAGCAGTTTAGACTTACCCACCGAAGCTTTCTTT. Protein product: CASSLDLPTEAFF. This chain uses TRBV12-3 or TRBV12-4 with TRBJ1-1, with no clear D. V lost 1 base and J 8 bases, leaving 11 bases between the germline ends. This CDR3 region has 13 residues.

The V gene is TRBV6-5, the J gene TRBJ2-1; 13 nucleotides align to TRBD2. This CDR3 has 15 amino acids. Trimming took 6 bases from V and 7 from J; bases not matched to a gene: 6. Germline V gives CDR1 MNHEY, CDR2 SVGAGI. This CDR3 is CASSPLAGGGNEQFF. CDR3 DNA: TGTGCCAGCAGCCCACTAGCGGGAGGGGGGAATGAGCAGTTCTTC.

This chain uses TRBV28 with TRBJ1-5; 9 bases line up with TRBD1. The V gene end was trimmed by 6 bases and the J gene end by 5 bases; junction bases not matched to a gene: 2. Looked up from germline, CDR1 is MDHEN and CDR2 is SYDVKM. The CDR3 loop spans 13 amino acids. DNA for the CDR3: TGTGCCAGCAGCCGGGACAGGGATCAGCCCCAGCATTTT. The encoded protein is CASSRDRDQPQHF.

The V gene is TRBV5-3, the J gene TRBJ1-4; 7 nucleotides align to TRBD1. TRBV5-3 belongs to the ORF category, with a function that is uncertain. V was pared by 3 bases and J by 4 bases, with 12 bases of the junction left unmatched. The CDR3 consists of 17 residues. CDR3 in amino acids: CARSWDLYRGRNEKLFF. CDR3 coding DNA: TGTGCCAGAAGCTGGGACCTCTACAGGGGCCGTAATGAAAAACTGTTTTTT.

This chain joins TRBV19 and TRBJ1-3; no clear D gene. Germline V gene sequence: CDR1 LNHDA, CDR2 SQIVND (reference sequence). The CDR3 runs 14 residues. V gave up 1 base and J gave up 0 bases, with 4 bases separating them. The CDR3 nucleotides are TGTGCCAGTAGTATAGTACACTCTGGAAACACCATATATTTT. Protein sequence: CASSIVHSGNTIYF. Combining the CDR3 with reference TRBV19 and TRBJ1-3 gives the whole variable domain DGGITQSPKYLFRKEGQNVTLSCEQNLNHDAMYWYRQDPGQGLRLIYYSQIVNDFQKGDIAEGYSVSREKKESFPLTVTSAQKNPTAFYLCASSIVHSGNTIYFGEGSWLTVV.

The rearrangement joins TRBV5-1 to TRBJ2-3; 10 bases fit TRBD2. This CDR3 is built from 17 residues. Germline V gene data show CDR1 as SGHRS and CDR2 as YFSETQ. V lost 0 bases, J lost 6 bases, and 10 bases stayed unmatched. The chain's CDR3 is CASSLAGLALQEDTQYF. The CDR3 DNA is TGCGCCAGCAGCTTGGCGGGACTAGCGCTACAAGAGGATACGCAGTATTTT.